This TCR beta chain was sequenced in a study of blood T cell repertoires in COVID-19. Whole-study context: PBMCs, B-cell-depleted T cells, or T cells provided the cDNA or gDNA that made up the material.

This CDR3 region has 14 residues. V was cut by 8 bases and J by 1 base, with 12 bases left in between. Germline-derived CDR1 and CDR2 are LNHNV and YYDKDF (reference sequence). Here immunoSEQ multiplex PCR was the method, and the copy in TCRdb shows in-frame clones only, minus some. The table records some 130,000 clones, 86% of them present only once. V and J are TRBV15 and TRBJ1-5; D call uncertain. The clonotype originates from a woman between 65 and 79 years old with COVID-19, enrolled during active disease. Sequenced sample: peripheral blood. DNA of the CDR3: TGTGCCACCCAGGTGACACTGAGCAATCAGCCCCAGCATTTT. Translating gives CATQVTLSNQPQHF.